The 16 T cell receptor beta chains in this list originate from one sample, sequenced in a study of T cells in Graves' hyperthyroidism and ophthalmopathy. RNA transcripts served as the template for amplifying TCR beta CDR3 regions. HTBI primers were the set used in a first-round RT-PCR of the TCR CDR3. Using its own MiXCR run on the multiplex PCR reads, TCRdb lists one record per CDR3 protein. The repertoire holds about half a million distinct CDR3 sequences, with around 21% as singletons. Input material: blood. All receptors come from a man aged 18 to 29 with Graves' hyperthyroidism.

This clonotype was recorded at least ten times. CDR3 sequence: CAWSAHRNTEAFF. The CDR3 DNA reads TGTGCCTGGAGTGCTCACCGTAACACTGAAGCTTTCTTT. V and J are TRBV30 and TRBJ1-1; D is unresolved. Between the trimmed V and J ends, which lost 1 base and 2 bases, there was a span of 8 bases. The CDR3 contains 13 residues. Germline assignment: CDR1 GTSNPN and CDR2 SVGIG (reference sequence).

V and J are TRBV5-1 and TRBJ2-7; 8 bases agree with TRBD1. The CDR3 extends over 14 amino acids. CDR1 SGHRS and CDR2 YFSETQ come from the germline V gene. V shed 5 bases, J shed 0 bases, and the junction held 4 bases outside the gene matches. The CDR3 nucleotides read TGCGCCAGCAGGCGGGACAGGTTCTCCTACGAGCAGTACTTC. It encodes CASRRDRFSYEQYF.

As concerns this clonotype: This sequence may be a read error, since a much larger clone differs from it by one base. The CDR3 DNA is TGTGCCAGCAGTTACCCAGGGGGCGGACAAGAGACCCAGTACTTC. Protein sequence: CASSYPGGGQETQYF. The chain joins TRBV6-5 to TRBJ2-5; TRBD1 matches 8 bases. The CDR3 has 15 residues. V lost 2 bases and J lost 2; bases outside the gene matches: 4. Germline CDR1 reads MNHEY; CDR2 reads SVGAGI.

In its sample, this clonotype was seen many times. This rearrangement joins TRBV9 to TRBJ1-5; D gene ambiguous. Trimming took off 10 bases at V and 2 bases at J, with 10 bases between the two ends. This CDR3 has 12 residues. Germline values: CDR1 SGDLS, CDR2 YYNGEE. The CDR3 DNA reads as TGTGCCCCGAGACGGGGCAATCAGCCCCAGCATTTT. This encodes CAPRRGNQPQHF.

The sample holds many counts of this clonotype. The chain recombines TRBV12-3 or TRBV12-4 with TRBJ2-2; D is ambiguous. This CDR3 comprises 15 residues. Trimming left V 5 bases short and J 0 bases short, with 10 bases between. Here the CDR3 DNA reads TGTGCCAGCAGTCACTTGGGTGCGAACACCGGGGAGCTGTTTTTT. This sequence encodes CASSHLGANTGELFF.

Points on this clonotype: Its ends do not fully match the called genes, so a read error is possible. The V gene is TRBV27, the J gene TRBJ2-2; D might be TRBD1 or TRBD2, each matching 5 bases. CDR1 MNHEY and CDR2 SMNVEV come from the germline V gene (reference sequence). The CDR3 totals 14 residues. The CDR3 nucleotides are TGTGCCAGCAGTCGAGGGGAGAGGACCGGGGAGCTGTGTTTT. Amino acid sequence: CASSRGERTGELCF.

This clonotype has a count of ten or more. The chain couples TRBV2 to TRBJ1-2; unclear D gene. In germline, CDR1 is SNHLY, CDR2 FYNNEI. The CDR3 is made up of 19 amino acids. V dropped 1 base and J dropped 6 bases, with 27 bases sitting between them. For the CDR3, the DNA is TGTGCCAGCAGTGAAGGGCAGAAACTCCGCGACGGGTGGTTCCATGGCTACACCTTC. Amino acid sequence: CASSEGQKLRDGWFHGYTF.

This clonotype has a count of ten or more. This rearrangement joins TRBV12-3 or TRBV12-4 to TRBJ1-1; 8 bases are shared with TRBD1. V gave up 5 bases and J gave up 5 bases; unmatched junction bases: 13. The CDR3 covers 16 residues. The CDR3 sequence: CASSLQGERVGTEAFF. The CDR3 nucleotides read TGTGCCAGCAGTCTACAGGGGGAAAGGGTAGGGACTGAAGCTTTCTTT.

This clonotype was counted a few times. J is TRBJ2-2 and V is TRBV6-1; TRBD2 agrees at 9 bases. This CDR3 has 15 residues. Germline CDR1 reads MNHNS; CDR2 reads SASEGT. Trimming removed 3 bases from V and 3 bases from J; junction bases left unmatched: 2. CDR3: CASSEGTSHTGELFF. The CDR3 coding sequence is TGTGCCAGCAGTGAGGGGACTAGCCACACCGGGGAGCTGTTTTTT.

On this clonotype itself: Mismatch with germline at one junction end may stem from a read error. This chain links TRBV11-1 with TRBJ2-7; no clear D gene. This CDR3 contains 13 residues. Germline V lookup: CDR1 SGHAT, CDR2 FQDESV (reference sequence). CDR3 sequence (DNA): TGTGCCAGCAGCCCGATACAAAAATACGATCAGTACTTC. Translated, it gives CASSPIQKYDQYF. Supplemented by reference TRBV11-1 and TRBJ2-7, the full variable domain reads EAEVAQSPRYKITEKSQAVAFWCDPISGHATLYWYRQILGQGPELLVQFQDESVVDDSQLPKDRFSAERLKGVDSTLKIQPAELGDSAMYLCASSPIQKYDQYFGPGTRLTVT.

V gene TRBV6-5 combines with J gene TRBJ1-5; a weak D match, TRBD1 (5 bases). The V end was cut by 2 bases, the J end by 5 bases, with 10 bases between. Germline values: CDR1 MNHEY, CDR2 SVGAGI. The CDR3 consists of 14 residues. CDR3 protein: CASSYGASHQPQHF. The CDR3 DNA follows: TGTGCCAGCAGTTACGGGGCATCCCATCAGCCCCAGCATTTT.

CDR3 in DNA: TGTGCCAGCAGTTCCGGACAGGCCGGGGGGTATACTGAAGCTTTCTTT. As protein: CASSSGQAGGYTEAFF. The genes are TRBV6-5 and TRBJ1-1, with 7 bases that match TRBD1. CDR1 is MNHEY and CDR2 is SVGAGI in the germline V gene. The CDR3 has 16 amino acids. Losses at the gene ends were 4 bases for V and 5 bases for J; bases not matched to a gene: 13.

Notes on this clonotype: A read error may account for a junction end that differs from germline. The rearrangement uses TRBV6-5 and TRBJ1-6, with a possible D match to TRBD1 (5 bases). Germline V lookup: CDR1 MNHEY, CDR2 SVGAGI. The CDR3 length is 16 residues. CDR3 DNA: TGTGCCAGCAGTTACTCGCGCCATTCAGGGAATTCAGCCCTCCACTTT. Protein: CASSYSRHSGNSALHF.

This clonotype showed up many times. The chain is built from TRBV6-5 and TRBJ2-7, with TRBD1 identical over 7 bases. V was clipped by 6 bases and J by 2 bases; unmatched bases: 7. From germline, CDR1 is MNHEY and CDR2 SVGAGI. The CDR3 has 14 amino acids. The CDR3, as DNA: TGTGCCAGCAGCTCACTTGGGACAGCCTACGAGCAGTACTTC. Residues: CASSSLGTAYEQYF.

This clonotype has a count of ten or more. The chain carries TRBV12-3 or TRBV12-4 and TRBJ2-5; TRBD2 might be the D (6 bases). V was cut by 5 bases and J by 5 bases, with 15 bases left in between. The CDR3 length is 14 residues. CDR3 sequence reads: CASSKRQEGETQYF. The CDR3 DNA reads TGTGCCAGCAGTAAGCGGCAGGAGGGGGAGACCCAGTACTTC.

The chain combines TRBV6-1 with TRBJ2-7; 9 nucleotides align to TRBD1. Germline V gene data show CDR1 as MNHNS and CDR2 as SASEGT. The CDR3 totals 14 residues. V gave up 6 bases and J gave up 5 bases; unmatched junction bases: 8. CDR3 in DNA: TGTGCCAGCAGGGGGGGGACAGGGAAGGACGAGCAGTACTTC. Amino acids: CASRGGTGKDEQYF.